The clone carrying this TCR beta chain was recorded a few times. This sample was included in a study of blood T cell repertoires in COVID-19. The overall study: Material from acute and convalescent COVID-19 was sourced from the United States, Italy and Spain. PBMCs, B-cell-depleted T cells, or T cells provided the cDNA or gDNA that made up the material.

The CDR3 has 13 amino acids. Germline values: CDR1 PRHDT, CDR2 FYEKMQ (reference sequence). V lost 2 bases and J 2 bases, leaving 6 bases between the germline ends. Per the study methods: Amplification from reference gene primers served as the basis for estimated nucleated cell counts. Data came from immunoSEQ multiplex PCR; TCRdb stores just in-frame clones and leaves some out. Clone size and V and J calls were adopted from that table, with D and trimming inferred from the DNA. The sample lists tens of thousands of clones, 70% to 90% occurring once. The chain carries TRBV13 and TRBJ1-2, with a tentative D call TRBD1 (5 bases). The TCR was taken from a human donor in a cohort sampled during active COVID-19. Specimen: peripheral blood. CDR3 DNA: TGTGCCAGCAGCTTACAGGGAAACTATGGCTACACCTTC. Translated: CASSLQGNYGYTF.